This T cell receptor (beta chain) was sequenced for a study of blood T cell repertoires in COVID-19. The wider study: Sources were T cells, B-cell-depleted T cells, or PBMCs; the material itself was cDNA or gDNA.

In the study's own analysis: Reference gene primer amplification yielded estimated nucleated cell counts. Data came from immunoSEQ multiplex PCR; TCRdb stores just in-frame clones and leaves some out. The V and J calls and clone size were taken over from that table, and D and trimming were inferred from the DNA. The sample carries some 300,000 clones, approximately 90% recorded once. The germline CDR1 and CDR2 sequences are SGHNT and YENEEA. The CDR3 has 17 residues. Trimming took 8 bases from V and 0 from J; bases not matched to a gene: 10. V and J are TRBV11-3 and TRBJ2-6, with 7 bases fitting TRBD2. The sample consisted of peripheral blood. The receptor's source is a woman aged 25 to 45 who had recovered from COVID-19. CDR3 loop: CASSASGVTSGANVLTF. The DNA of the CDR3 is TGTGCCAGCTCGGCTAGCGGTGTAACCTCTGGGGCCAACGTCCTGACTTTC.